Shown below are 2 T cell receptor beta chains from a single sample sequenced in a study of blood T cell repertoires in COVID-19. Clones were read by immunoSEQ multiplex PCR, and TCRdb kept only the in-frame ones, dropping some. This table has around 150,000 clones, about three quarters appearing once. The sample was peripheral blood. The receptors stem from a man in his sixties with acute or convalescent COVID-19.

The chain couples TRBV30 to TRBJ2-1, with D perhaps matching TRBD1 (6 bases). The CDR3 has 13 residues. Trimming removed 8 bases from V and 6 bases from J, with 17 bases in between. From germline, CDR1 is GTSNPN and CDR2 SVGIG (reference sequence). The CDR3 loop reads CAEQGSSGNEQFF. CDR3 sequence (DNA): TGTGCCGAACAGGGTAGCTCGGGCAATGAGCAGTTCTTC.

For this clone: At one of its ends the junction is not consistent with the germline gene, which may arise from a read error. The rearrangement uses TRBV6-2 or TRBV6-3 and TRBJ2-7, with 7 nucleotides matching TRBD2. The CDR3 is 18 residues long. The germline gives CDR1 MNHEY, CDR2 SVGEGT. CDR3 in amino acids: CASSYTPLGGRPSNEQYF. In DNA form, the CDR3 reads TGTGCCAGCAGTTACACCCCGTTGGGAGGGCGCCCCTCCAACGAGCAGTACTTC.